This T cell receptor (beta chain) comes out of a study of Ad26.COV2.S vaccination and SARS-CoV-2 variants. This table comes from immunoSEQ multiplex PCR, and its TCRdb copy is limited to in-frame clones, with some not included. The sample yields some 190,000 clones, 87% seen once. In the case of this clone: Its antigen is currently unknown.

Germline assignment: CDR1 SGHVS and CDR2 FQNEAQ. V dropped 1 base and J dropped 1; count of bases not matched to a gene: 4. The CDR3 is made up of 15 amino acids. Study-wide points: Following vaccination, spike-specific CD8+ and CD4+ T cell responses reportedly exhibited substantial breadth. For non-spike TCRs, breadth in vaccine recipients resembled that in placebo recipients.

The TCR comes from a human donor who had recovered from COVID-19. The material sequenced was peripheral blood, taken after recovery from COVID-19. The chain combines TRBV7-8 with TRBJ2-7; 7 bases match TRBD2. This CDR3 reads CASSLDGGGSYEQYF. The CDR3 DNA sequence: TGTGCCAGCAGCTTAGATGGCGGGGGTTCCTACGAGCAGTACTTC.